These 25 T cell receptor beta chains were all obtained from the same sample, sequenced in a study of control samples from healthy donors and cancer patients. Data came from immunoSEQ multiplex PCR; TCRdb stores just in-frame clones and leaves some out. Of about 410,000 clones listed, more than 80% are singletons. The sample comprised PBMCs. All receptors come from a man aged 40-49 years with head and neck cancer.

This clone was seen only once. The chain joins TRBV15 to TRBJ1-3; D may be TRBD1 (5 bases). V dropped 3 bases and J dropped 8 bases, with 8 bases sitting between them. Germline V lookup: CDR1 LNHNV, CDR2 YYDKDF (reference sequence). The CDR3 extends over 12 amino acids. CDR3 in DNA: TGTGCCACCAGCAGGCGGGGGGACACCATATATTTT. Translated, it gives CATSRRGDTIYF.

V is TRBV30 and J is TRBJ2-7; 9 bases fit TRBD1. CDR1 and CDR2 from the germline V gene are GTSNPN and SVGIG (reference sequence). V shed 3 bases, J shed 2 bases, and the junction held 11 bases outside the gene matches. The CDR3 is 16 residues long. This CDR3 reads CAWRDFTGTGTYEQYF. Written as DNA, the CDR3 is TGTGCCTGGAGAGACTTCACCGGGACAGGGACCTACGAGCAGTACTTC.

This chain connects TRBV5-1 to TRBJ2-3, with 12 bases fitting TRBD2. Trimming cost V 0 bases and J 7 bases; bases outside gene matches: 3. Germline CDR1 reads SGHRS; CDR2 reads YFSETQ. The CDR3 has 15 residues. The CDR3 loop is CASSLGTSGVNTQYF. The CDR3 nucleotides read TGCGCCAGCAGCTTGGGGACTAGCGGGGTGAATACGCAGTATTTT.

The rearrangement joins TRBV9 to TRBJ1-4, with a weak D call TRBD1 (6 bases). The CDR3 is 16 residues long. V lost 0 bases and J lost 7, with 16 bases in between. Germline CDR1 and CDR2: SGDLS and YYNGEE. The CDR3 region has the DNA TGTGCCAGCAGCGTAGCTTCGGGGGCCTATTCTGAAAAACTGTTTTTT. Residues: CASSVASGAYSEKLFF.

V usage is TRBV5-1 and J usage is TRBJ1-5; the D gene is possibly TRBD1 (5 bases). Germline loops: CDR1 SGHRS, CDR2 YFSETQ. The germline V and J ends were trimmed by 1 base and 2 bases, with 10 bases remaining between them. This CDR3 is 15 amino acids long. The CDR3 nucleotides read TGCGCCAGCAGCTTGAGGGGTGGGGGCAATCAGCCCCAGCATTTT. Translating it yields CASSLRGGGNQPQHF.

This clone was recorded once. This chain joins TRBV9 and TRBJ2-7; 8 nucleotides line up with TRBD1. The CDR3 covers 13 residues. CDR1 SGDLS and CDR2 YYNGEE come from the germline V gene. The V gene end was trimmed by 3 bases and the J gene end by 7 bases; junction bases not matched to a gene: 6. In DNA form, the CDR3 reads TGTGCCAGCAGCGCCCTGACAGGGGAAGAGCAGTACTTC. It translates to CASSALTGEEQYF.

The chain carries TRBV9 and TRBJ1-1; D remains ambiguous. CDR1 SGDLS and CDR2 YYNGEE come from the germline V gene. This CDR3 contains 12 residues. V dropped 3 bases and J dropped 4 bases, with 7 bases sitting between them. Here the CDR3 DNA reads TGTGCCAGCAGCGCGGATTTCACTGAAGCTTTCTTT. This codes for CASSADFTEAFF.

The table lists this clone with a count of one. V gene TRBV11-2 combines with J gene TRBJ2-1; perhaps TRBD1 as D (6 bases). CDR1 and CDR2 from the germline V gene are SGHAT and FQNNGV. V was pared by 5 bases and J by 1 base, with 12 bases between. The CDR3 has 15 amino acids. In nucleotides, the CDR3 is TGTGCCAGCAGCCCCCGACAGGTATCCTACAATGAGCAGTTCTTC. Its protein is CASSPRQVSYNEQFF.

The chain recombines TRBV4-2 with TRBJ1-5; D uncertain. The CDR3 totals 16 residues. The germline V gene has CDR1 LGHNA and CDR2 YNFKEQ. Trimming removed 0 bases at V and 5 bases at J, with 14 bases between. The CDR3 nucleotides are TGTGCCAGCAGCCAAGATCGGCAATCCGTCCATCAGCCCCAGCATTTT. Translating it yields CASSQDRQSVHQPQHF.

The chain carries TRBV7-6 and TRBJ2-2, with a possible D match to TRBD1 (6 bases). The CDR3 is made up of 19 amino acids. Germline assignment: CDR1 SGHVS and CDR2 FNYEAQ. Trimming pared 1 base from V and 3 bases from J, leaving 21 bases between. The CDR3 nucleotides read TGTGCCAGCAGCTTAGATCCCCTCATTCAGGGGTGGGACACCGGGGAGCTGTTTTTT. Its protein is CASSLDPLIQGWDTGELFF.

To note about this clone: The junction shows a germline mismatch at one end, possibly a read error. The genes are TRBV7-8 and TRBJ2-3, with a tentative D call TRBD2 (5 bases). CDR1 and CDR2 (germline): SGHVS, FQNEAQ. The CDR3 runs to 15 residues. This CDR3 reads CASSLALPGTDTQYF. CDR3 DNA: TGTGCCAGCAGCCTAGCCCTTCCAGGCACAGATACGCAGTATTTT.

In this sample, this clone turned up once. The gene calls are TRBV7-3 and TRBJ2-3, with TRBD2 matching over 10 bases. Germline CDR1 is SGHTA and CDR2 is FQGTGA. Losses at the gene ends were 5 bases for V and 4 bases for J; bases not matched to a gene: 9. The CDR3 has 16 residues. The CDR3: CASSPHPSGRADTQYF. CDR3 DNA sequence: TGTGCCAGCAGCCCTCACCCTAGCGGGAGAGCAGATACGCAGTATTTT.

Here the CDR3 DNA reads TGTGCCATCAGCCGACTCGGTTCAAACACTGAAGCTTTCTTT. Its protein is CAISRLGSNTEAFF. The gene calls are TRBV10-3 and TRBJ1-1, with D unclear. Deletions cut 6 bases from V and 2 bases from J, with 13 bases between. The CDR3 spans 14 residues. Germline assignment: CDR1 ENHRY and CDR2 SYGVKD.

The chain recombines TRBV6-2 or TRBV6-3 with TRBJ1-5, with D hard to call. Per germline, CDR1 MNHEY and CDR2 SVGEGT. This CDR3 spans 14 amino acids. Trimming left V 5 bases short and J 4 bases short, with 12 bases between. CDR3 in amino acids: CASSRTNVNQPQHF. In nucleotides, the CDR3 is TGTGCCAGCAGTCGTACCAACGTTAATCAGCCCCAGCATTTT.

Turning to this clone: A far larger clone differs by one base, so this is likely a read error. J is TRBJ1-1 and V is TRBV19; D is unclear. V lost 5 bases and J 1 base, leaving 2 bases between the germline ends. This CDR3 comprises 11 residues. Germline CDR1 and CDR2: LNHDA and SQIVND (reference sequence). The CDR3 is CASSENTEAFF. CDR3 nucleotide sequence: TGTGCCAGTAGTGAGAACACTGAAGCTTTCTTT.

This clone appeared once. This chain connects TRBV28 to TRBJ1-1; 7 nucleotides match TRBD1. The CDR3 consists of 16 residues. Looked up from germline, CDR1 is MDHEN and CDR2 is SYDVKM. J gave up 2 bases and V 6 bases, and 12 bases lay outside the gene matches. In DNA, the CDR3 is TGTGCCAGCAGACCAACAGGGGAAGGGAGAAACACTGAAGCTTTCTTT. Its translation is CASRPTGEGRNTEAFF.

The chain has TRBV6-2 or TRBV6-3 and TRBJ1-5; D unresolved. The CDR3 contains 15 residues. Trimming left V 3 bases short and J 1 base short, with 10 bases between. The V gene's germline CDR1 is MNHEY and CDR2 SVGEGT. Written as DNA, the CDR3 is TGTGCCAGCAGTTATGGGTCCGGAAGCAATCAGCCCCAGCATTTT. This codes for CASSYGSGSNQPQHF.

CDR3 sequence: CASSAVDRHDNEQFF. Here the CDR3 DNA reads TGCGCCAGCAGCGCCGTGGACAGGCATGACAATGAGCAGTTCTTC. This rearrangement joins TRBV5-1 to TRBJ2-1; TRBD1 aligns across 7 bases. Germline V gene sequence: CDR1 SGHRS, CDR2 YFSETQ. This CDR3 is 15 amino acids long. Trimming removed 4 bases from V and 5 bases from J; junction bases left unmatched: 9. Full variable domain (rest looked up from reference TRBV5-1 and TRBJ2-1): KAGVTQTPRYLIKTRGQQVTLSCSPISGHRSVSWYQQTPGQGLQFLFEYFSETQRNKGNFPGRFSGRQFSNSRSEMNVSTLELGDSALYLCASSAVDRHDNEQFFGPGTRLTVL.

Turning to this clone: Its ends do not fully match the called genes, so a read error is possible. The chain links TRBV7-8 to TRBJ1-2; 8 bases match TRBD1. CDR1 and CDR2 from the germline V gene are SGHVS and FQNEAQ. This CDR3 comprises 13 residues. CDR3 nucleotides: TGTGCCAGCAGCGAAGGACAGGGCCGCCCCGAGGGTTTC. Amino acids: CASSEGQGRPEGF.

The chain links TRBV10-3 to TRBJ2-7; tentatively, D is TRBD2 (5 bases). The V end was cut by 4 bases, the J end by 0 bases, with 13 bases between. The CDR3 is 15 residues long. Looked up from germline, CDR1 is ENHRY and CDR2 is SYGVKD. The CDR3 bases are TGTGCCATCAGTGGAGGTCCTCGGGACTCCTACGAGCAGTACTTC. Translation: CAISGGPRDSYEQYF.

The CDR3 region has the DNA TGTGCCAGCTCAGAGGCCCTGGCTGGCAATGAGCAGTTCTTC. Amino acids: CASSEALAGNEQFF. This chain joins TRBV28 and TRBJ2-1; unclear D gene. This CDR3 is 14 amino acids long. V was shortened by 8 bases and J by 6 bases, with 17 bases between the two germline ends. Germline V gene sequence: CDR1 MDHEN, CDR2 SYDVKM. The full variable domain, completed using reference TRBV28 and TRBJ2-1, is DVKVTQSSRYLVKRTGEKVFLECVQDMDHENMFWYRQDPGLGLRLIYFSYDVKMKEKGDIPEGYSVSREKKERFSLILESASTNQTSMYLCASSEALAGNEQFFGPGTRLTVL.

The chain is built from TRBV7-9 and TRBJ2-7; 7 bases are shared with TRBD1. Trimming cost V 4 bases and J 5 bases; bases outside gene matches: 11. From germline, CDR1 is SEHNR and CDR2 FQNEAQ (reference sequence). CDR3 length equals 15 residues. The CDR3: CASSSYRDSYDEQYF. The CDR3 coding sequence is TGTGCCAGCAGCTCGTACCGGGACAGTTACGACGAGCAGTACTTC.

The rearrangement links TRBV10-1 to TRBJ2-3; TRBD2 might be the D (6 bases). CDR3 length equals 14 residues. The V gene's germline CDR1 is WNHNN and CDR2 SYGVQD (reference sequence). V lost 2 bases and J lost 0, with 6 bases in between. The CDR3 is CASSEGTSTDTQYF. The DNA for the CDR3 is TGCGCCAGCAGTGAGGGGACTAGCACAGATACGCAGTATTTT.

In regard to this clone: Other DNA sequences of this sample code for an identical CDR3. This chain uses TRBV7-2 with TRBJ2-7; D gene uncertain. Per germline, CDR1 SGHTA and CDR2 FQGNSA. Trimming shortened V by 1 base and J by 1 base, and 5 bases separated the two germline ends. The CDR3 is 13 residues long. The CDR3 protein is CASSLGPSYEQYF. CDR3 in DNA: TGTGCCAGCAGCTTAGGGCCTTCCTACGAGCAGTACTTC.

The J gene is TRBJ1-3, the V gene TRBV11-2, with a weak D call TRBD1 (6 bases). Between the trimmed V and J ends, which lost 6 bases and 0 bases, there was a span of 12 bases. The CDR3 covers 15 residues. CDR1 is SGHAT, CDR2 FQNNGV, per germline. CDR3 DNA: TGTGCCAGCAGGGGGGCATCGGACTCTGGAAACACCATATATTTT. This gives the protein CASRGASDSGNTIYF.